These 28 T cell receptor beta chains were sequenced from one sample in a study of molecular identifiers for immune sequencing clone quantification. MiXCR was run by TCRdb on the PCR reads, yielding one entry per CDR3 protein. The repertoire holds 600,000 to 650,000 distinct CDR3 sequences, about 20% seen once, with 0.85% to 0.9% in the top ten. Material: naive CD8+ T cells from blood, with Jurkat cell RNA spiked in. As to subset: FACS-sorted CD8+CD4-CCR7+CD45RA+ naive T cells. These TCRs come from a human donor in good health. Some libraries in this study had Jurkat cell RNA spiked in.

This clonotype was seen many times. The genes are TRBV7-9 and TRBJ2-2; D is perhaps TRBD1 (5 bases). Germline assignment: CDR1 SEHNR and CDR2 FQNEAQ (reference sequence). Trimming cost V 5 bases and J 0 bases, with 10 bases left between them. There are 15 residues in the CDR3. The CDR3 here is CASSPQGSNTGELFF. In DNA form, the CDR3 reads TGTGCCAGCAGCCCCCAGGGCTCGAACACCGGGGAGCTGTTTTTT. Using reference TRBV7-9 and TRBJ2-2 for the parts outside the CDR3, the full variable domain is DTGVSQNPRHKITKRGQNVTFRCDPISEHNRLYWYRQTLGQGPEFLTYFQNEAQLEKSRLLSDRFSAERPKGSFSTLEIQRTEQGDSAMYLCASSPQGSNTGELFFGEGSRLTVL.

This clonotype was counted ten times or more. The chain employs TRBV12-3 or TRBV12-4 and TRBJ2-4, with D possibly called TRBD1 or TRBD2 (6 bases each). Trimming pared 5 bases from V and 3 bases from J, leaving 17 bases between. There are 16 residues in the CDR3. In nucleotides, the CDR3 is TGTGCCAGCAGTCCCAGCCCAGGGGAGGACAAAAACATTCAGTACTTC. It is translated as CASSPSPGEDKNIQYF.

Many counts were recorded for this clonotype. This chain joins TRBV28 and TRBJ2-7; 7 positions match TRBD1. CDR1 and CDR2 from the germline V gene are MDHEN and SYDVKM. CDR3 length equals 12 residues. Trimming cost V 10 bases and J 2 bases; bases outside gene matches: 5. CDR3 sequence (DNA): TGTGCCACCTCCGGGACAGCCTACGAGCAGTACTTC. Translating it yields CATSGTAYEQYF.

About this clonotype: This may be a read error, as it is one base from a much larger clone. The genes are TRBV14 and TRBJ2-3; D gene unclear. CDR3 length: 12 amino acids. The germline CDR1 and CDR2 sequences are SGHDN and FVKESK. This CDR3 is CAGSQLLDTQYF. CDR3 DNA: TGTGCCGGCAGCCAACTGTTAGATACGCAGTATTTT.

This clonotype was counted ten times or more. The rearrangement joins TRBV21-1 to TRBJ2-6; TRBD1, as called in the table, went unchecked against the DNA. TRBV21-1 is listed as a pseudogene. This CDR3 is built from 19 residues. The CDR3 DNA follows: TGTGCCAGCAGCAACGTACCGGGGACAGGGCCCTCTGGGGCCAACGTCCTGACTTTC. It specifies CASSNVPGTGPSGANVLTF.

This clonotype has a count of ten or more. This chain links TRBV6-1 with TRBJ2-7, with a possible D match to TRBD2 (5 bases). V shed 2 bases and J shed 0 bases, with 11 bases lying between them. The CDR3 is 15 residues long. Germline CDR1 reads MNHNS; CDR2 reads SASEGT. CDR3 nucleotides: TGTGCCAGCAGTGAAACGGACTGGAACTCCTACGAGCAGTACTTC. This codes for CASSETDWNSYEQYF.

Many counts were recorded for this clonotype. V is TRBV19 and J is TRBJ2-5; TRBD1 agrees at 8 bases. The ends lost 1 base at V and 4 bases at J; junction bases unmatched: 5. This CDR3 comprises 15 residues. CDR1 and CDR2 from the germline V gene are LNHDA and SQIVND (reference sequence). The CDR3 coding sequence is TGTGCCAGTAGTATAGTACGCAGGGGGCCAGAGACCCAGTACTTC. Its protein product is CASSIVRRGPETQYF.

Ten or more counts support this clonotype. The chain joins TRBV28 to TRBJ2-7, with TRBD1 matching 7 bases. With V trimmed by 4 bases and J by 0 bases, 6 bases remained unmatched. The length of the CDR3 is 15 residues. Germline V gene sequence: CDR1 MDHEN, CDR2 SYDVKM. Written as DNA, the CDR3 is TGTGCCAGCAGTTACGGGACAGTCGACTCCTACGAGCAGTACTTC. It translates to CASSYGTVDSYEQYF.

This clonotype was counted at least ten times. This chain links TRBV27 with TRBJ2-4; D possibly corresponds to TRBD1 (6 bases). CDR3 size: 12 residues. Per germline, CDR1 MNHEY and CDR2 SMNVEV (reference sequence). Trimming took 7 bases from V and 3 from J, leaving 7 bases between them. CDR3 sequence: CASKGVKNIQYF. The DNA of the CDR3 is TGTGCCAGCAAGGGGGTCAAAAACATTCAGTACTTC.

This clonotype has a count of ten or more. V is TRBV20-1 and J is TRBJ2-5, with 10 bases that match TRBD1. The J segment lost 5 bases and the V segment lost 5 bases, leaving 5 bases of the junction unmatched. This CDR3 is 13 amino acids long. Germline lookup yields CDR1 DFQATT and CDR2 SNEGSKA (reference sequence). The CDR3 is CSAGTGARETQYF. The CDR3 DNA is TGCAGTGCTGGGACAGGGGCTCGCGAGACCCAGTACTTC.

This clonotype was seen only a few times. The V gene is TRBV7-9, the J gene TRBJ1-2, with a tentative D call TRBD1 (5 bases). CDR1 and CDR2 from the germline V gene are SEHNR and FQNEAQ (reference sequence). V lost 5 bases and J lost 1, with 11 bases in between. This CDR3 has 14 amino acids. The CDR3 nucleotides read TGTGCCAGCAGCCAAACAGGATTTAACTATGGCTACACCTTC. As protein: CASSQTGFNYGYTF.

The table lists this clonotype with many counts. The genes are TRBV4-3 and TRBJ2-7; TRBD2 is a possible D gene (7 bases). CDR3 length: 14 residues. Per the germline V gene, CDR1 is LGHNA and CDR2 is YSLEER. The V end lost 0 bases, the J end lost 6 bases, and 12 bases lay between the germline ends. Here the CDR3 reads CASSQDSGGSEQYF. CDR3 DNA: TGCGCCAGCAGCCAAGATTCGGGGGGCTCCGAGCAGTACTTC.

To note about this clonotype: With a much larger clone just one base away, this may be a read error. V and J are TRBV27 and TRBJ2-7, with TRBD1 identical over 7 bases. Germline lookup yields CDR1 MNHEY and CDR2 SMNVEV (reference sequence). V shed 2 bases and J 3 bases; nucleotides not matched to a gene: 10. There are 16 residues in the CDR3. This CDR3 is CASSLGDRESIYEQYF. CDR3 bases: TGTGCCAGCAGTTTAGGAGACAGGGAGTCAATCTACGAGCAGTACTTC.

This chain links TRBV4-1 with TRBJ1-5; D perhaps matches TRBD1 (6 bases). The germline V gene encodes CDR1 MGHRA and CDR2 YSYEKL. There are 15 residues in the CDR3. Trimming stripped 5 bases from V and 1 base from J, with 12 bases between. As DNA, the CDR3 is TGCGCCAGCAGCAAGGGGGAACCCAGCAATCAGCCCCAGCATTTT. This codes for CASSKGEPSNQPQHF.

Comment on this clonotype: Just one base apart from a much larger clone, this may be a read error. V usage is TRBV9 and J usage is TRBJ1-1; TRBD1 aligns across 7 bases. The CDR3 is made up of 15 amino acids. The germline V gene has CDR1 SGDLS and CDR2 YYNGEE. The CDR3 region has the DNA TGTGCCAGCAGCGTAGGAGGGGGCCGCAACACTGAAGCTATCTTT. This codes for CASSVGGGRNTEAIF.

The sample holds many counts of this clonotype. J is TRBJ1-5 and V is TRBV6-2 or TRBV6-3; the match to TRBD1 covers 8 bases. CDR3 length: 16 amino acids. The V gene end was trimmed by 5 bases and the J gene end by 0 bases; junction bases not matched to a gene: 6. Germline V gene lookup returns CDR1 MNHEY and CDR2 SVGEGT. CDR3 coding DNA: TGTGCCAGCAGTCGGACAGGGCCCCATAGCAATCAGCCCCAGCATTTT. Translating it yields CASSRTGPHSNQPQHF.

The table lists this clonotype with many counts. V gene TRBV4-1 combines with J gene TRBJ2-7; unclear D gene. The CDR3 runs to 15 residues. Germline CDR1 reads MGHRA; CDR2 reads YSYEKL. V lost 1 base and J lost 3, with 13 bases in between. The DNA of the CDR3 is TGCGCCAGCAGCCAAGCCTTGGACGAGTACTACGAGCAGTACTTC. Translating it yields CASSQALDEYYEQYF.

This clonotype was observed many times. The V and J genes are TRBV6-5 and TRBJ2-3, with 11 bases aligning to TRBD1. J gave up 6 bases and V 2 bases, and 4 bases lay outside the gene matches. Germline lookup yields CDR1 MNHEY and CDR2 SVGAGI. The CDR3 contains 15 residues. The CDR3 here is CASSYRDRGSDTQYF. The CDR3 bases are TGTGCCAGCAGTTACAGGGACAGGGGGTCCGATACGCAGTATTTT.

The chain couples TRBV7-9 to TRBJ2-1, with D possibly being TRBD2 (6 bases). Germline CDR1 reads SEHNR; CDR2 reads FQNEAQ (reference sequence). Trimming left V 3 bases short and J 1 base short, with 13 bases between. There are 16 residues in the CDR3. For the CDR3, the DNA is TGTGCCAGCAGCTTTTTGACTAGTTTTTCCTACAATGAGCAGTTCTTC. It translates to CASSFLTSFSYNEQFF.

This clonotype was seen ten or more times. This rearrangement joins TRBV29-1 to TRBJ2-7; D is undetermined. CDR1 is SQVTM and CDR2 is ANQGSEA in the germline V gene. V was shortened by 1 base and J by 4 bases, with 8 bases between the two germline ends. The CDR3 totals 12 residues. This chain's CDR3 is CSVEGNGYEQYF. In nucleotides, the CDR3 is TGCAGCGTTGAAGGAAACGGGTACGAGCAGTACTTC.

This clonotype was recorded at least ten times. The rearrangement uses TRBV12-3 or TRBV12-4 and TRBJ2-3; 7 bases align to TRBD2. The CDR3 length is 17 residues. V trimming: 2 bases; J trimming: 2 bases; junction bases outside the gene matches: 10. The DNA of the CDR3 is TGTGCCAGCAGTTTACGAGGTCTAGCGGAACACACAGATACGCAGTATTTT. This translates into CASSLRGLAEHTDTQYF.

Note on this clonotype: Just one base apart from a much larger clone, this may be a read error. The chain recombines TRBV10-3 with TRBJ2-7; perhaps D is TRBD1 or TRBD2 (6 bases each). Germline V gives CDR1 ENHRY, CDR2 SYGVKD. The CDR3 covers 14 residues. V lost 3 bases to trimming and J lost 3 bases, with 12 bases between them. The CDR3 nucleotides read TGTGCCATCAGTGACGGGGGCTCGGACTACGAGCAGTACTTC. Amino acids: CAISDGGSDYEQYF.

At least ten counts were recorded for this clonotype. The rearrangement uses TRBV7-3 and TRBJ2-3; 7 bases match TRBD2. Trimming cost V 4 bases and J 0 bases; bases outside gene matches: 10. This CDR3 comprises 17 residues. Germline V gives CDR1 SGHTA, CDR2 FQGTGA. The chain's CDR3 is CASSSISGAPSTDTQYF. The CDR3 DNA is TGTGCCAGCAGCTCCATAAGCGGGGCCCCCAGCACAGATACGCAGTATTTT. The full variable domain, rest sourced from reference TRBV7-3 and TRBJ2-3, is GAGVSQTPSNKVTEKGKYVELRCDPISGHTALYWYRQSLGQGPEFLIYFQGTGAADDSGLPNDRFFAVRPEGSVSTLKIQRTERGDSAVYLCASSSISGAPSTDTQYFGPGTRLTVL.

This clonotype showed up many times. V usage is TRBV9 and J usage is TRBJ2-4; D uncertain. The CDR3 extends over 16 amino acids. From germline, CDR1 is SGDLS and CDR2 YYNGEE. V was clipped by 0 bases and J by 1 base, with 11 bases between them. CDR3 bases: TGTGCCAGCAGCGTAGGCCCGAGTTTTGCCAAAAACATTCAGTACTTC. This translates into CASSVGPSFAKNIQYF.

Many counts were recorded for this clonotype. The V gene is TRBV5-6, the J gene TRBJ2-2; 11 bases agree with TRBD1. The V and J ends lost 5 bases and 4 bases, in that order; junction bases with no gene match: 7. The CDR3 contains 16 residues. CDR1 and CDR2 from the germline V gene are SGHDT and YYEEEE. The CDR3 region has the DNA TGTGCCAGCAGAAAAGGACAGGGGGCGGTCACCGGGGAGCTGTTTTTT. Translation: CASRKGQGAVTGELFF.

Worth noting for this clonotype: A read error may produce the germline difference seen at one junction end. The chain is built from TRBV7-9 and TRBJ1-1; 10 nucleotides align to TRBD1. Germline V gene sequence: CDR1 SEHNR, CDR2 FQNEAQ (reference sequence). This CDR3 contains 15 residues. CDR3 region: CGSSSRDRGSTEALF. In DNA, the CDR3 is TGTGGCAGCAGTAGTCGGGACAGGGGAAGTACTGAAGCTCTCTTT.

This clonotype was counted many times. J is TRBJ2-3 and V is TRBV12-3 or TRBV12-4, with 14 bases identical to TRBD2. The CDR3 is 16 amino acids. J gave up 6 bases and V 4 bases, and 6 bases lay outside the gene matches. The CDR3 DNA reads as TGTGCCAGCAGTTCGACTAGCGGGGGGGCCTGGGATACGCAGTATTTT. Amino acid sequence: CASSSTSGGAWDTQYF.

V usage is TRBV12-3 or TRBV12-4 and J usage is TRBJ1-3, with TRBD1 matching 7 bases. Trimming removed 6 bases from V and 10 bases from J; junction bases left unmatched: 6. CDR3 length: 12 residues. CDR3 nucleotides: TGTGCCAGCAGACGACAGGGCGAGACCATATATTTT. Its translation: CASRRQGETIYF.